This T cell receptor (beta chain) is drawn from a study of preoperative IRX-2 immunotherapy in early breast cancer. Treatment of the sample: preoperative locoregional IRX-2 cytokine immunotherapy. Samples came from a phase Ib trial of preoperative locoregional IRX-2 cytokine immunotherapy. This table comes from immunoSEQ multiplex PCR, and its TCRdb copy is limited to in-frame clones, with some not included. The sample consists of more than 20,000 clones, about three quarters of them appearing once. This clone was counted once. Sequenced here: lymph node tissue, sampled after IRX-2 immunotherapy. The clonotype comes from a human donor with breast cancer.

The CDR3 nucleotides are TGTGCCGTCGGACAGGGGGCTTGGGGGACCCAGTACTTC. Its protein product is CAVGQGAWGTQYF. The genes are TRBV19 and TRBJ2-5; 11 bases are shared with TRBD1. V lost 11 bases to trimming and J lost 7 bases; unmatched junction nucleotides: 9. From germline, CDR1 is LNHDA and CDR2 SQIVND (reference sequence). The CDR3 totals 13 residues.